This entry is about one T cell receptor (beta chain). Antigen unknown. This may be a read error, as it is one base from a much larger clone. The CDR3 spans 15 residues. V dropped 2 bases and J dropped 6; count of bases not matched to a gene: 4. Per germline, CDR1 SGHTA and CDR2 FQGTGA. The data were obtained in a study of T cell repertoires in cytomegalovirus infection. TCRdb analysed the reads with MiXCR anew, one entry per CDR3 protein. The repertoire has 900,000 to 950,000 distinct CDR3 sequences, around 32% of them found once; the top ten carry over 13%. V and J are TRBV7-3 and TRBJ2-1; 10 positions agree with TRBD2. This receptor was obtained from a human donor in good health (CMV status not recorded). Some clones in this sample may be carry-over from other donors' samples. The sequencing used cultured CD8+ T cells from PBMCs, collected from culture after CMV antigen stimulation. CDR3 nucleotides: TGTGCCAGCAGCTTACAAGCGGGGGGGGTCAATGAGCAGTTCTTC. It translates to CASSLQAGGVNEQFF.